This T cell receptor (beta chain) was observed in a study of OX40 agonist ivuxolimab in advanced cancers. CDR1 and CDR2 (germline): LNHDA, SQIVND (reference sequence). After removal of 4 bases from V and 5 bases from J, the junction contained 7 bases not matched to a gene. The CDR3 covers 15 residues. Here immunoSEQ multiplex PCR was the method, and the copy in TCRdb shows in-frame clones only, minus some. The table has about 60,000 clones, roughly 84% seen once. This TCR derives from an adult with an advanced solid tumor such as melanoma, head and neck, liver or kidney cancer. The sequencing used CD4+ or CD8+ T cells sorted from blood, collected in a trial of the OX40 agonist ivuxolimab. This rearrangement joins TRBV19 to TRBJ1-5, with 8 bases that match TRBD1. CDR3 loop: CASSTGQGNHQPQHF. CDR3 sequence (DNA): TGTGCCAGTAGTACCGGACAGGGAAACCATCAGCCCCAGCATTTT.